The 30 T cell receptor beta chains below were found in one sample sequenced in a study of response to subunit inactivated influenza vaccine. MiXCR, run by TCRdb on the RT-PCR reads, gives a single entry per CDR3 protein. The sample has fewer than 750,000 distinct CDR3 sequences, approximately 15% seen once; the top ten hold 8.5% to 14%. Sample: PBMCs from blood, taken roughly 12 days after vaccination. Every receptor here comes from a man aged 50 to 59 who received an inactivated influenza vaccine.

In this sample, this clonotype turned up a few times. V usage is TRBV5-1 and J usage is TRBJ2-7; TRBD1 might be the D (6 bases). Germline V gene lookup returns CDR1 SGHRS and CDR2 YFSETQ. The CDR3 loop spans 13 amino acids. The germline V and J ends were trimmed by 8 bases and 7 bases, with 19 bases remaining between them. The CDR3 loop reads CARGDTHSGEQYF. The CDR3 DNA reads TGCGCCAGGGGGGACACCCATTCGGGGGAGCAGTACTTC.

This sequence joins TRBV5-1 and TRBJ2-1; 9 bases agree with TRBD1. The junction had 5 bases not matched to a gene; V was cut back by 4 bases and J by 0 bases. The CDR3 is made up of 16 amino acids. The V gene's germline CDR1 is SGHRS and CDR2 YFSETQ. CDR3 loop: CASSATGGGSYNEQFF. CDR3 DNA sequence: TGCGCCAGCAGCGCCACAGGGGGCGGCTCCTACAATGAGCAGTTCTTC.

The rearrangement joins TRBV4-3 to TRBJ1-6, with 7 nucleotides matching TRBD1. Germline V gene data show CDR1 as LGHNA and CDR2 as YSLEER. This CDR3 contains 17 residues. With 3 bases clipped from V and 9 bases from J, the junction kept 14 bases outside the gene matches. The CDR3 nucleotides read TGCGCCAGCAGCCAGGGCACAGACGGGGCAGGGGGTTCACCCCTCCACTTT. Its protein is CASSQGTDGAGGSPLHF.

This clonotype was counted only a few times. This may arise from a read error, as a much more abundant clone is one base away. This rearrangement joins TRBV7-2 to TRBJ2-2, with a tentative D call TRBD1 (5 bases). There are 15 residues in the CDR3. The V end was cut by 1 base, the J end by 0 bases, with 6 bases between. Germline V gene lookup returns CDR1 SGHTA and CDR2 FQGNSA. The CDR3 here is CASSLGQSNTGELFF. CDR3 sequence (DNA): TGTGCCAGCAGCTTAGGACAGTCGAACACCGGGGAGCTGTTTTTT. The variable domain in full, completed from reference TRBV7-2 and TRBJ2-2, reads GAGVSQSPSNKVTEKGKDVELRCDPISGHTALYWYRQSLGQGLEFLIYFQGNSAPDKSGLPSDRFSAERTGGSVSTLTIQRTQQEDSAVYLCASSLGQSNTGELFFGEGSRLTVL.

This chain links TRBV4-3 with TRBJ2-3; D is unresolved. This CDR3 contains 13 residues. Trimming took 4 bases from V and 2 from J, leaving 7 bases between them. From germline, CDR1 is LGHNA and CDR2 YSLEER. Here the CDR3 DNA reads TGCGCCAGCAGCCGGATTAACACAGATACGCAGTATTTT. This encodes CASSRINTDTQYF.

This clonotype was counted only a few times. The chain has TRBV6-1 and TRBJ1-5; 9 bases agree with TRBD1. The V segment lost 8 bases and the J segment 6 bases; nucleotides outside the gene matches: 5. The CDR3 totals 13 residues. CDR1 and CDR2 from the germline V gene are MNHNS and SASEGT. CDR3 sequence reads: CASVTGGGQPQHF. DNA of the CDR3: TGTGCCAGCGTAACAGGGGGCGGTCAGCCCCAGCATTTT.

The chain joins TRBV18 to TRBJ2-3, with 10 positions matching TRBD1. Germline CDR1 KGHSH, CDR2 LQKENI. This CDR3 has 16 residues. V lost 1 base and J lost 4; bases outside the gene matches: 5. CDR3 DNA: TGTGCCAGCTCACCACAGGACAGGGGGTTCGCAGATACGCAGTATTTT. Protein product: CASSPQDRGFADTQYF.

This clonotype was recorded a few times. The chain joins TRBV12-3 or TRBV12-4 to TRBJ1-1; D remains ambiguous. This CDR3 has 13 amino acids. Trimming removed 4 bases at V and 7 bases at J, with 13 bases between. The CDR3 loop is CASSWVLNGEAFF. The CDR3 DNA follows: TGTGCCAGCAGTTGGGTTTTGAACGGTGAAGCTTTCTTT.

This clonotype was detected only a few times. This sequence joins TRBV2 and TRBJ2-2, with 9 nucleotides matching TRBD1. After removal of 6 bases from V and 4 bases from J, the junction contained 12 bases not matched to a gene. Germline V gene sequence: CDR1 SNHLY, CDR2 FYNNEI. The CDR3 consists of 17 residues. This chain's CDR3 is CASRPLQGARGTGELFF. The CDR3 nucleotides are TGTGCCAGCAGACCGTTACAGGGGGCGCGTGGCACCGGGGAGCTGTTTTTT.

This clonotype showed up just a few times. V usage is TRBV5-1 and J usage is TRBJ2-1, with TRBD2 identical over 13 bases. V was pared by 5 bases and J by 8 bases, with 4 bases of the junction left unmatched. The CDR3 runs 14 residues. In germline, CDR1 is SGHRS, CDR2 YFSETQ. The CDR3 coding sequence is TGCGCCAGCAGGGGACTAGCGGGGCGTGATGAGCAGTTCTTC. It encodes CASRGLAGRDEQFF.

The V gene is TRBV20-1, the J gene TRBJ1-1; D is unclear. Germline V gene sequence: CDR1 DFQATT, CDR2 SNEGSKA (reference sequence). The CDR3 is made up of 15 amino acids. V lost 1 base and J 3 bases, leaving 15 bases between the germline ends. This CDR3 reads CSARGTPGWDTEAFF. CDR3 nucleotide sequence: TGCAGTGCTAGAGGGACCCCCGGGTGGGACACTGAAGCTTTCTTT.

The chain employs TRBV29-1 and TRBJ2-4; D unresolved. From germline, CDR1 is SQVTM and CDR2 ANQGSEA. CDR3 length equals 15 residues. V gave up 2 bases and J gave up 0 bases, with 11 bases separating them. This CDR3 reads CSVELASLAKNIQYF. The CDR3 DNA sequence: TGCAGCGTTGAACTTGCCTCACTAGCCAAAAACATTCAGTACTTC. Based on the CDR3 plus reference TRBV29-1 and TRBJ2-4, the full variable domain is SAVISQKPSRDICQRGTSLTIQCQVDSQVTMMFWYRQQPGQSLTLIATANQGSEATYESGFVIDKFPISRPNLTFSTLTVSNMSPEDSSIYLCSVELASLAKNIQYFGAGTRLSVL.

This clonotype occurred a few times. CDR3 coding DNA: TGCAGTGCTAGAGATCCACGCGGGCCTTACAATGAGCAGTTCTTC. Translating gives CSARDPRGPYNEQFF. The chain is built from TRBV20-1 and TRBJ2-1, with D maybe TRBD2 (5 bases). Germline V gives CDR1 DFQATT, CDR2 SNEGSKA (reference sequence). The CDR3 is made up of 15 amino acids. Between the trimmed V and J ends, which lost 0 bases and 4 bases, there was a span of 13 bases.

The chain's CDR3 is CASSTESHPSGYTF. The CDR3 DNA reads as TGTGCCAGTAGCACAGAGTCTCATCCTAGCGGCTACACCTTC. V and J are TRBV19 and TRBJ1-2; D remains ambiguous. V lost 6 bases and J lost 8, with 19 bases in between. CDR1 and CDR2 (germline): LNHDA, SQIVND (reference sequence). CDR3 length: 14 amino acids.

This clonotype was seen at least ten times. The chain combines TRBV12-3 or TRBV12-4 with TRBJ2-3, with D perhaps TRBD2 (6 bases). Trimming stripped 5 bases from V and 9 bases from J, with 21 bases between. The CDR3 loop spans 15 amino acids. CDR3 amino acids: CASSGTVGSMGTQYF. DNA of the CDR3: TGTGCCAGCAGTGGGACTGTCGGGAGTATGGGGACGCAGTATTTT.

This clonotype was detected a few times. The gene calls are TRBV9 and TRBJ2-1; 7 nucleotides match TRBD2. Germline assignment: CDR1 SGDLS and CDR2 YYNGEE. After removal of 0 bases from V and 2 bases from J, the junction contained 14 bases not matched to a gene. CDR3 size: 19 residues. The DNA for the CDR3 is TGTGCCAGCAGCGTAGGCCTAGCGGAAATGCGTGCCGCCTACAATGAGCAGTTCTTC. Its protein is CASSVGLAEMRAAYNEQFF.

On this clonotype: The junction and the germline gene differ at one end; a read error may be behind it. The V gene is TRBV6-5, the J gene TRBJ2-7; D is unclear. Germline CDR1 and CDR2: MNHEY and SVGAGI. The CDR3 extends over 15 amino acids. CDR3 region: CASSYSVGFSDEQYF. The CDR3 DNA follows: TGTGCCAGCAGTTACTCGGTTGGATTCTCCGACGAGCAGTACTTC.

The chain joins TRBV5-6 to TRBJ2-6; tentative D call: TRBD1 (5 bases). V lost 1 base, J lost 1 base, and 18 bases lay in between. Germline V gene lookup returns CDR1 SGHDT and CDR2 YYEEEE. The CDR3 has 19 amino acids. Written as DNA, the CDR3 is TGTGCCAGCAGCTTGCCCAAACAGGTTATGAGGTCTGGGGCCAACGTCCTGACTTTC. This encodes CASSLPKQVMRSGANVLTF.

The chain couples TRBV24-1 to TRBJ2-1; a possible D gene is TRBD2 (5 bases). The germline gives CDR1 KGHDR, CDR2 SFDVKD. Trimming cost V 4 bases and J 6 bases, with 21 bases left between them. The CDR3 is made up of 17 amino acids. CDR3 residues: CATSDPGGESPGNEQFF. CDR3 in DNA: TGTGCCACCAGTGACCCGGGTGGGGAGTCCCCCGGCAATGAGCAGTTCTTC.

J is TRBJ2-1 and V is TRBV10-3, with TRBD2 as a possible D gene (6 bases). The germline V and J ends were trimmed by 0 bases and 16 bases, with 13 bases remaining between them. The CDR3 covers 12 residues. Per germline, CDR1 ENHRY and CDR2 SYGVKD. CDR3 protein: CAISESPGLRFF. The CDR3 DNA sequence: TGTGCCATCAGTGAGTCCCCCGGACTACGATTCTTC.

This clonotype was observed at least ten times. The rearrangement joins TRBV7-9 to TRBJ1-1; D might be TRBD1 (5 bases). V was trimmed by 4 bases and J by 1 base, leaving 7 bases between them. The CDR3 is 13 amino acids. Germline CDR1 reads SEHNR; CDR2 reads FQNEAQ (reference sequence). The CDR3 coding sequence is TGTGCCAGCAGCTGGGGGGGGAACACTGAAGCTTTCTTT. Amino acid sequence: CASSWGGNTEAFF.

This clonotype was seen a handful of times. The rearrangement uses TRBV7-2 and TRBJ2-4; TRBD2 matches at 13 bases. CDR1 is SGHTA and CDR2 is FQGNSA in the germline V gene. The CDR3 consists of 15 residues. Trimming removed 5 bases from V and 13 bases from J; junction bases left unmatched: 11. The CDR3 loop is CASSKTGLAGPLQYF. The CDR3 DNA is TGTGCCAGCAGCAAAACGGGACTAGCGGGACCCCTCCAGTACTTC.

In this sample, this clonotype turned up a few times. J is TRBJ2-2 and V is TRBV6-1, with D tentatively TRBD2 (6 bases). This CDR3 spans 15 amino acids. Germline CDR1 reads MNHNS; CDR2 reads SASEGT. The V end was cut by 3 bases, the J end by 3 bases, with 11 bases between. The CDR3 loop reads CASSEMGRHTGELFF. In DNA form, the CDR3 reads TGTGCCAGCAGTGAGATGGGGAGGCACACCGGGGAGCTGTTTTTT.

This clonotype was seen a few times. The V gene is TRBV19, the J gene TRBJ2-7; D may match TRBD1 or TRBD2 (5 bases each). Germline V lookup: CDR1 LNHDA, CDR2 SQIVND (reference sequence). V shed 5 bases and J shed 2 bases, with 16 bases lying between them. The CDR3 consists of 15 residues. The CDR3 region has the DNA TGTGCCAGTAGTCTGGGGACGGACCAGACCTACGAGCAGTACTTC. Its translation: CASSLGTDQTYEQYF.

DNA for the CDR3: TGTGCCATCGGAGACAGGAGCCTTAACTATGGCTACACCTTC. It translates to CAIGDRSLNYGYTF. The chain carries TRBV10-3 and TRBJ1-2; tentative D call: TRBD1 (6 bases). Germline V lookup: CDR1 ENHRY, CDR2 SYGVKD. The CDR3 runs 14 residues. V shed 8 bases and J shed 1 base, with 14 bases lying between them.

This clonotype has only a few counts. The rearrangement joins TRBV7-2 to TRBJ2-1, with 10 bases fitting TRBD2. The junction had 15 bases not matched to a gene; V was cut back by 6 bases and J by 10 bases. Germline V lookup: CDR1 SGHTA, CDR2 FQGNSA. This CDR3 is 16 amino acids long. The CDR3 DNA reads as TGTGCCAGCAGTCTCTCGGCTAGCGGGGGTCTCAGGGAGCAGTTCTTC. This encodes CASSLSASGGLREQFF.

This clonotype occurred a few times. The CDR3 region has the DNA TGTGCCAGCAGCTTAGATCTTCCTTGGGAGCAGTACTTC. It encodes CASSLDLPWEQYF. This chain joins TRBV11-2 and TRBJ2-7, with D uncertain. This CDR3 spans 13 amino acids. Germline V lookup: CDR1 SGHAT, CDR2 FQNNGV. The germline V and J ends were trimmed by 0 bases and 7 bases, with 10 bases remaining between them.

This clonotype turned up a few times. This chain connects TRBV5-5 to TRBJ1-4; weak D call: TRBD1 (5 bases). V shed 4 bases and J shed 7 bases, with 20 bases lying between them. Germline CDR1 SGHKS, CDR2 YYEKEE (reference sequence). The CDR3 runs to 16 residues. CDR3 sequence (DNA): TGTGCCAGCAGCCACCGGACACGGGGTATTAGTGAAAAACTGTTTTTT. It translates to CASSHRTRGISEKLFF.

Ten or more counts support this clonotype. The chain combines TRBV29-1 with TRBJ1-1; tentatively, D is TRBD1 (5 bases). Trimming took 0 bases from V and 6 from J, leaving 14 bases between them. The CDR3 is made up of 14 amino acids. The germline V gene has CDR1 SQVTM and CDR2 ANQGSEA. The CDR3 sequence: CSVEDQSGGPEAFF. CDR3 coding DNA: TGCAGCGTTGAAGATCAGTCTGGGGGTCCTGAAGCTTTCTTT. Complete variable domain (other parts from reference TRBV29-1 and TRBJ1-1): SAVISQKPSRDICQRGTSLTIQCQVDSQVTMMFWYRQQPGQSLTLIATANQGSEATYESGFVIDKFPISRPNLTFSTLTVSNMSPEDSSIYLCSVEDQSGGPEAFFGQGTRLTVV.

The CDR3 coding sequence is TGTGCCAGCAGCTCCTCACGTGGGCCGGGAACGCAGTATTTT. It specifies CASSSSRGPGTQYF. The gene calls are TRBV7-9 and TRBJ2-3, with D perhaps matching TRBD2 (5 bases). Trimming cost V 4 bases and J 9 bases, with 17 bases left between them. The CDR3 contains 14 residues. Germline V CDR1 and CDR2: SEHNR, FQNEAQ (reference sequence).